This TCR beta chain derives from a study of blood T cell repertoires in COVID-19 (dated by TCRdb to about 2020). For context, the study as a whole: Samples from collaborators originated in the United States, Italy and Spain and spanned both the acute and convalescent phases of COVID-19. The prospective study material was composed of cDNA or gDNA derived from T cells, B-cell-depleted T cells, or PBMCs. The dataset comprised deeply sampled blood TCRbeta repertoires from subjects exposed to, actively infected with, or recovered from COVID-19. The repertoires were made available in a free public database intended to serve as a resource for research on the immune response to SARS-CoV-2. Samples came from the ongoing ImmuneRACE study (first 160 participants) plus 1,254 subjects from 6 global collaborators. A de-identified subject ID, COVID-19 status, age in years and sex were almost always included in the sample metadata. Where available, HLA class I and class II types were obtained from metadata supplied by the sample provider rather than from assay-based typing.

TCRbeta CDR3 regions were amplified from genomic DNA using the immunoSEQ Assay, a bias-controlled multiplex PCR. On the study's bioinformatics: Within the assay, amplification of reference gene primers was used to estimate how many nucleated cells each sample contained. Sequence reads were collapsed and filtered to measure the absolute abundance of every unique TCRbeta CDR3 rearrangement. For each sample, productive Simpson clonality was calculated as the square root of Simpson's diversity index across productive rearrangements. TCRdb's version of the immuneACCESS table is confined to in-frame rearrangements and falls short of the full clone set. An unresolved V gene accounts for under half of the shortfall where checked; the remainder is of unknown origin. V and J calls and clone size are copied from that table; D and trimming were computed from the DNA. The sample contains under 85,000 clones, almost 85% of them found a single time. Just over 20% of the sample lies in the top ten.

What the research found in general, with its limitations: The quantity of clinical and demographic metadata differed by source and by participant and was supplied without curation.

Measured from the cysteine to the phenylalanine, the CDR3 is 13 residues long. Only the CDR3 portion is preserved as DNA: 39 bases, with reading frame beginning at the first base. Germline trimming: 9 bases from V, 4 bases from J; junction bases outside gene matches: 8. Per the germline V gene, MNHEY is the CDR1 and SVGAGI is the CDR2. About this clone itself: The antigen this receptor binds is unknown. No base qualities exist here, and no much larger clone lies one base off it.

Whole blood was collected in K2EDTA tubes by collaborating institutions according to the institutions' own protocols. For TCRbeta analysis, collaborator samples were shipped as frozen whole blood, as isolated PBMCs, or as DNA extracted from either sample type. The sequence came from a human donor in a cohort sampled during active COVID-19. The receptor chain draws on TRBV6-5 and TRBJ1-2, with 7 bases in between that match TRBD1. The sample comprised peripheral blood. The DNA sequence reads TGTGCCAGTACGAGACAGGGAATCTATGGCTACACCTTC. Protein translation: CASTRQGIYGYTF.